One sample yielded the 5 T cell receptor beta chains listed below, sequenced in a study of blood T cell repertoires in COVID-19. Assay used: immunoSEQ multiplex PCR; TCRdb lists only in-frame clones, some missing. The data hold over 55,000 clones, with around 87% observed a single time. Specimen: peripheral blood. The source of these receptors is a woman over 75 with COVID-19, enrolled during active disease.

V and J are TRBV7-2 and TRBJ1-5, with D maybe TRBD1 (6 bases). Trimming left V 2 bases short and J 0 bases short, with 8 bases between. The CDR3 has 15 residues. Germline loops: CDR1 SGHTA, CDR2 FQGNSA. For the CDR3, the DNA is TGTGCCAGCAGCTTACAGGGGCTTAGCAATCAGCCCCAGCATTTT. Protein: CASSLQGLSNQPQHF.

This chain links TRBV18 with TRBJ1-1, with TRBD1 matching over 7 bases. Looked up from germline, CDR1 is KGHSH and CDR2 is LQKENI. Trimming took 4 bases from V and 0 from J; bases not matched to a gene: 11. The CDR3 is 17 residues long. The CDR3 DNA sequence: TGTGCCAGCTCACGTACAGGGGTTGGGATCTTGAACACTGAAGCTTTCTTT. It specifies CASSRTGVGILNTEAFF.

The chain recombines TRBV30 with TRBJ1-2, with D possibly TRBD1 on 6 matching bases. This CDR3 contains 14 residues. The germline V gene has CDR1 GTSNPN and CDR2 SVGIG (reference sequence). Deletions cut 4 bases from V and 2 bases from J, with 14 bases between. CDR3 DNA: TGTGCCTGGAAATCGCCAGGGGCGAACTATGGCTACACCTTC. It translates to CAWKSPGANYGYTF.

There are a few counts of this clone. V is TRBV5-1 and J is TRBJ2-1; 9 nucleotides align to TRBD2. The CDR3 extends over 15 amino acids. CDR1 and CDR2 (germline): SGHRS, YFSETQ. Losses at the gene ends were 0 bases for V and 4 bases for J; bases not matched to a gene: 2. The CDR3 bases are TGCGCCAGCAGCTTGGTCGCGGGGGGGTACAATGAGCAGTTCTTC. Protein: CASSLVAGGYNEQFF.

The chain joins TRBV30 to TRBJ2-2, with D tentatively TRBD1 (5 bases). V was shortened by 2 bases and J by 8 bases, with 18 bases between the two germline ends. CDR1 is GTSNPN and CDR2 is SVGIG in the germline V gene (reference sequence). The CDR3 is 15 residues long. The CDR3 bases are TGTGCCTGGAGTAACTTGGATCAGGGAAGGGGGGAGCTGTTTTTT. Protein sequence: CAWSNLDQGRGELFF.